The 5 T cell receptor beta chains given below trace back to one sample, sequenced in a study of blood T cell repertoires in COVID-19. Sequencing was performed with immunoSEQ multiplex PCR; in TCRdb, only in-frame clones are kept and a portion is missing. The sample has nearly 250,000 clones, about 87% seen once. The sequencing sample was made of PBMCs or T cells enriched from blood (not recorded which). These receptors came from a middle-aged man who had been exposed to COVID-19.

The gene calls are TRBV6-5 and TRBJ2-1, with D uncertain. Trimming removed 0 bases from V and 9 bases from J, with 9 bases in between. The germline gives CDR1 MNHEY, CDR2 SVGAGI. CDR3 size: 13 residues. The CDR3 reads CASSYSTSGEQFF. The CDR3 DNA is TGTGCCAGCAGTTACTCGACATCTGGTGAGCAGTTCTTC.

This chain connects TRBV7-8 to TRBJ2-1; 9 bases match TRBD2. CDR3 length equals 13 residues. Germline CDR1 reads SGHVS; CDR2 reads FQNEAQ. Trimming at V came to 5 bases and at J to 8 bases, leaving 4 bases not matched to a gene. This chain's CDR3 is CASSGRLADEQFF. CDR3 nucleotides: TGTGCCAGCAGCGGAAGACTAGCGGATGAGCAGTTCTTC. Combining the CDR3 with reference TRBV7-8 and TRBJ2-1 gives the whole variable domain GAGVSQSPRYKVAKRGQDVALRCDPISGHVSLFWYQQALGQGPEFLTYFQNEAQLDKSGLPSDRFFAERPEGSVSTLKIQRTQQEDSAVYLCASSGRLADEQFFGPGTRLTVL.

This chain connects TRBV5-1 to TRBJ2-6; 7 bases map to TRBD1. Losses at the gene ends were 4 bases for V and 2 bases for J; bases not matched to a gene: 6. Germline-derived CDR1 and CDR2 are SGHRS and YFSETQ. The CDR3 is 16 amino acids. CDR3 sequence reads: CASSPYTGAGANVLTF. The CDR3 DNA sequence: TGCGCCAGCAGCCCCTATACAGGGGCTGGGGCCAACGTCCTGACTTTC.

In DNA, the CDR3 is TGTGCCAGCAGTTCCCAGGGAGGGGGAAACACTGAAGCTTTCTTT. Its translation: CASSSQGGGNTEAFF. This chain links TRBV28 with TRBJ1-1; D perhaps matches TRBD1 (6 bases). Looked up from germline, CDR1 is MDHEN and CDR2 is SYDVKM. V lost 4 bases to trimming and J lost 2 bases, with 14 bases between them. This CDR3 spans 15 amino acids.

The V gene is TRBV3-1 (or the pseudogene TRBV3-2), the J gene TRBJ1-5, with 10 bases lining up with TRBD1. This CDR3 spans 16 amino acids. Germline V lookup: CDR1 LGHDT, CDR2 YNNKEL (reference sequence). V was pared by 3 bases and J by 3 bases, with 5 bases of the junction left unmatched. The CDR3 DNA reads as TGTGCCAGCAGCCACTCGGGACAGGGGTCCAATCAGCCCCAGCATTTT. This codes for CASSHSGQGSNQPQHF.